This T cell receptor beta chain was documented in a study of T cell repertoires in cytomegalovirus infection. TCRdb independently ran MiXCR on the reads; one entry per CDR3 protein. The data hold roughly 920,000 distinct CDR3 sequences, with around 30% observed a single time. J lost 6 bases, V lost 4 bases, and 7 bases had no gene match. This CDR3 is built from 14 residues. Germline lookup yields CDR1 SEHNR and CDR2 FQNEAQ (reference sequence). As concerns this clonotype: No antigen is known for it.

The sequence was collected from a human donor in good health (CMV status not recorded). Some clones in this sample may be carry-over from other donors' samples. Sample: cultured CD8+ T cells from PBMCs, taken from culture after CMV antigen stimulation. This chain joins TRBV7-9 and TRBJ1-1; 8 nucleotides agree with TRBD1. The CDR3 coding sequence is TGTGCCAGCAGCTCCCCGGACAGGGAAGCTGAAGCTTTCTTT. As protein: CASSSPDREAEAFF.